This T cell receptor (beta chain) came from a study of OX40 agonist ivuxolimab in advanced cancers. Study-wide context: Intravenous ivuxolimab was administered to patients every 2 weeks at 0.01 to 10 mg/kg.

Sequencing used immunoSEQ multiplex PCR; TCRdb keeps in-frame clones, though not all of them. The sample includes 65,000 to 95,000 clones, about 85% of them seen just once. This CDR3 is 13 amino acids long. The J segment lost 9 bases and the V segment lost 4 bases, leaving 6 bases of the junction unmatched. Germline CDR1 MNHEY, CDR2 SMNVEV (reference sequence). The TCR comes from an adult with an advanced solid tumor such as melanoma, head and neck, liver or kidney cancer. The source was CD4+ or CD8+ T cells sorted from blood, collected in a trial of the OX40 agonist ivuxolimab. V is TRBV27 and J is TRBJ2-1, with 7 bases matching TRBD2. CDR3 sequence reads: CASSSQTSTEQFF. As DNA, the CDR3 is TGTGCCAGCAGTTCTCAGACTAGCACTGAGCAGTTCTTC.